What follows is one T cell receptor (beta chain) and its context. Its binding antigen is unknown. This entry comes from a study of cytomegalovirus exposure and HLA in healthy donors (dated by TCRdb to the late 2010s). Some background on the complete study: According to an earlier analysis of a few hundred of the donors, some 180 million T cells yielded 117 million unique TCR beta sequences and 276 Gb of sequence data. An early release that covered approximately 600 HLA-typed donors contained about 300 gigabases of sequencing data and 85 million to 100 million unique TCR sequences. Of the approximately 400 genotyped donors, 70% to 90% were placed in the genetic ancestry cluster associated with self-reported Caucasian donors. The aim of the study was to test whether cataloging public T cell receptors could identify signatures of past pathogen exposure. The study profiled the T cell repertoires of 666 subjects by immunosequencing and related them to cytomegalovirus serostatus. In addition to the first cohort of 650 to 800 subjects, a separate validation cohort of over 90 different subjects was used. To predict cytomegalovirus infection status, the study combined high-throughput TCR immunosequencing, statistical association of individual TCRs with disease status, and machine learning. A later analysis re-examined previously published TCR beta repertoires from more than 600 donors and added high-resolution HLA genotyping to investigate patterns of TCR occurrence. Rather than drawing on any new phenotypic data, the later analysis identified candidate immune exposures from TCR beta sequences and the way those sequences occurred across donors. An earlier analysis of 587 of the donors used high-throughput TCR beta sequencing to judge whether each TCR beta V gene segment behaved as functional or pseudogenic. Alongside the repertoire data, information on donor age, sex, ethnicity and CMV serostatus was compiled. Genome-wide SNP genotypes for about three fifths of the roughly 670 donors were used in a later genetic analysis, which treated that subset as a discovery cohort. All discovery cohort repertoires had been generated using a single sequencing platform. HLA typing covered class I and class II loci at four-digit resolution. The number of donors typed differed by locus, with 629-630 for A, B, C, DRB1 and DQB1, around 560 for DQA1, 600 to 610 for DPA1, and 400 to 490 for DPB1. Five DR-DQ haplotypes were handled as single units for association and clustering because linkage in the cohort was strong. Among some 400 genotyped donors of the cohort, an average of roughly 230,000 unique TCR beta nucleotide sequences was sequenced per donor, of which roughly 18% were non-productive.

The cohort comprised fewer than 700 healthy bone marrow donors. All cohort members were sampled while nominally healthy, although unrecorded immune exposures were likely present. The donor was CMV seronegative and belonged to the group of 350 or so seronegative cohort members. A peripheral blood sample was collected from each donor, and TCR beta sequencing was performed on peripheral blood mononuclear cells. The Qiagen DNeasy Blood Extraction Kit was used to extract genomic DNA from the blood cell samples. The library relied on the immunoSEQ multiplex PCR assay. For the multiplex PCR, a mixture combining 60 forward primers for TCR Vbeta segments and 13 reverse primers for TCR Jbeta segments was used. Amplification of the CDR3 region of rearranged TCR beta genes was performed with a multiplex PCR assay on genomic DNA. Amplified TCR beta libraries were sequenced as 87-base-pair reads on the Illumina HiSeq System. Per the source publication's procedure: Across the 666 repertoires, a later analysis counted tens of millions of unique TCR beta chains, approximately 12 million of which were shared by at least two donors. Raw reads were error-corrected and collapsed into unique sequences by a nearest-neighbor algorithm in which closely related sequences were merged to remove PCR and sequencing errors. To assign V, D and J gene segments, CDR3 sequences were aligned to IMGT reference sequences. For a sequence to be retained, a match of at least six nucleotides was required to both a V gene segment and a J gene segment. Rearrangements were classified as productive when the CDR3 lacked stop codons and remained in frame with V and J, and all other rearrangements were classified as non-productive. CDR3 was defined according to IMGT convention as the region running from the second conserved V-encoded cysteine to the conserved J-encoded phenylalanine. The earlier analysis of some 580 of the donors excluded any sequence lacking an unambiguous match to a single V gene segment. In an earlier analysis of approximately 590 of the donors, V segments were called functional above 56.7% productive rearrangements and were called segregating when the between-donor standard deviation exceeded 5%. To diagnose cytomegalovirus status from the catalog of TCR beta chain sequences, a statistical classification framework was built. In a later analysis, V and J genes were assigned by comparing TCR nucleotide sequences against IMGT/GENE-DB human TR gene sequences. Using the TCRdist pipeline, a later analysis assigned CDR3 sequences along with most-parsimonious VDJ recombination scenarios. In a later analysis, each TCR beta chain was defined by its CDR3 amino acid sequence together with its V-gene family, and reads lacking a unique V-gene family were excluded. In a later analysis, approximately 640 highly shared, low-generation-probability nucleotide sequences were removed to address suspected cross-contamination and a sequencing artifact. A later analysis calculated a clonal expansion index for each public chain from normalized within-repertoire ranks of inferred template counts. Generation probabilities in a later analysis came from a VDJ recombination model fitted to out-of-frame rearrangements, and those results were checked against IGoR. A later analysis scored TCR-TCR, TCR-HLA and TCR-CMV co-occurrence with hypergeometric tests, applying a repertoire-size bias correction to TCR pairs. To estimate false discovery rates, a later analysis permuted the HLA or CMV assignments 20 times. In a later analysis, co-occurring TCRs were grouped using DBSCAN, with TCRdist sequence similarity added in when clustering inside HLA-allele-positive subsets. For co-occurrence clustering, repertoires with fewer than 30,000 or more than 120,000 public chains were excluded, along with five repertoires with anomalous nucleotide sharing. TCRdb took over this immuneACCESS table, retaining in-frame rearrangements with V and J assigned. Such tables are incomplete; in checked studies, under half of the missing clones stem from an unresolved V gene, and the remainder is unexplained. The V and J calls and the clone size are those of that table, but D and trimming were determined from the DNA. This specimen's table enumerates about 200,000 clones. The biggest ten clones account for about 6% of the sample.

The study at large found these results: In an earlier analysis of about 540 of the donors, most TCR beta V segments were observed in productive rearrangements about 90% or about 30% of the time, broadly matching IMGT annotations. Strong co-occurrence of HLA alleles, especially DR and DQ, made assigning TCR associations to individual alleles difficult. A cluster of highly shared sequence variants was judged likely to represent a technical artifact of the sequencing pipeline. Roughly uniform sequencing depth across donors was assumed in presence/absence analyses, although this assumption may not hold. According to a later analysis, most CMV-associated TCR beta chains appeared to be HLA-restricted, and the HLA associations seemed to be driven largely by CMV exposure. Seventeen rarely observed V segments, including chromosome 9 orphons, were excluded from the earlier analysis of approximately 500 of the donors because counts were too low. A later genetic analysis reported fewer N-insertions in productive TCRs among donors in an Asian-associated ancestry cluster than the roughly 690-donor mean. A few of the identified cytomegalovirus-associated TCR beta chains were confirmed in vitro to be specific for cytomegalovirus antigens. Correlated functional status among segregating V segments might be attributable to linkage disequilibrium, but an unknown experimental factor could not be ruled out. V-gene and J-gene trimming of TCR beta chains was associated with a missense DCLRE1C variant in a later genetic analysis, and the association was replicated in an independent cohort. In a later analysis, the rate of TCR association differed among HLA loci, with DRB1 alleles having the most associated TCRs and HLA-C alleles having the fewest. Compared with equally common non-associated chains, HLA-associated TCR beta chains in a later analysis were more clonally expanded and had lower generation probabilities. A further reported finding was that TCR beta sequences accurately predicted the HLA-A and HLA-B alleles for most subjects in the first cohort. The authors suggested that the approach could potentially be extended to other disease states and immunological phenotypes. A later analysis reported that several top co-occurrence clusters appeared linked to parvovirus B19, influenza, CMV and Epstein-Barr virus. The classifier was reported to diagnose cytomegalovirus status with high specificity and sensitivity in both the original cohort and the validation cohort. The study gave a list of under 200 TCR beta chains associated with cytomegalovirus. Because HLA typing was unavailable for some donors at each locus, only the typed subset was used in association tests. Immune exposure information for the cohort was limited to CMV serostatus. Most TCR sequences were observed very rarely across donors, whereas some public TCRs were present in many individuals. The 87-base-pair reads could not distinguish some IMGT-functional V segments, including TRBV6-2 and TRBV6-3, so those segments were excluded. This cohort had only TCR beta chains sequenced, and the lack of alpha or paired-chain data limited which features could be detected. At a false discovery rate of 0.05, a later analysis linked around 17,000 TCR beta sequences to specific HLA alleles.

The CDR3, cysteine through phenylalanine, is 13 amino acids long. Kept here is only the CDR3 DNA, which spans 39 bases and is read in frame from base 1. Taken from the germline V gene (reference sequence), the CDR1 and CDR2 loops are GTSNPN and SVGIG. The V end loses 3 bases and the J end loses 8 bases, and a stretch of 16 bases separates them. The chain is assembled from TRBV30 and TRBJ1-2; the D gene assignment is ambiguous. Specimen: PBMCs. The TCR was taken from a man aged 30 to 39 in good health and CMV-seronegative. The encoded CDR3 is CAWRPDSTGGYTF. The DNA sequence follows: TGTGCCTGGAGACCGGACTCTACCGGGGGCTACACCTTC.